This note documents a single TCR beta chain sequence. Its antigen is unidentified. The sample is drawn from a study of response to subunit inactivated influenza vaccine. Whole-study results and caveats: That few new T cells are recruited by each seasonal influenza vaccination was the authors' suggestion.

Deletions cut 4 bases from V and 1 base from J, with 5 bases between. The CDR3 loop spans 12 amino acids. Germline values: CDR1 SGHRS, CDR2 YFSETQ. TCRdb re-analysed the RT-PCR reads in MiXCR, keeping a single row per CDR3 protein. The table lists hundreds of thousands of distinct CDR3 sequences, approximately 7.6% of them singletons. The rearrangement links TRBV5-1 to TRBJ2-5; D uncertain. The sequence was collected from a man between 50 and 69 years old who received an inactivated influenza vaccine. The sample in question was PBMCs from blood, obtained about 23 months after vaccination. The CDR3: CASSRSQETQYF. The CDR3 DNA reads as TGCGCCAGCAGCCGGAGCCAAGAGACCCAGTACTTC.